The 18 T cell receptor beta chains listed next were all sequenced from one sample in a study of blood T cell repertoires in COVID-19. This table comes from immunoSEQ multiplex PCR, and its TCRdb copy is limited to in-frame clones, with some not included. This table has about 250,000 clones, 83% appearing once. What was sequenced was peripheral blood. These receptors all come from a human donor in a cohort sampled during active COVID-19.

The gene calls are TRBV19 and TRBJ2-2, with TRBD1 as a possible D gene (6 bases). V was pared by 5 bases and J by 7 bases, with 14 bases between. From germline, CDR1 is LNHDA and CDR2 SQIVND (reference sequence). The CDR3 extends over 14 amino acids. DNA for the CDR3: TGTGCCAGTAGTCCCCTCGGACAGCGCGGGGAGCTGTTTTTT. Translating gives CASSPLGQRGELFF.

The rearrangement joins TRBV7-6 to TRBJ2-3, with D maybe TRBD1 (7 bases). Germline V gives CDR1 SGHVS, CDR2 FNYEAQ. V lost 2 bases, J lost 4 bases, and 16 bases lay in between. The CDR3 is 16 amino acids. The CDR3 region is CASSLTLRGVPDTQYF. In DNA, the CDR3 is TGTGCCAGCAGCTTAACCCTCAGGGGGGTTCCAGATACGCAGTATTTT.

The chain is built from TRBV6-5 and TRBJ1-4; 8 positions agree with TRBD1. In germline, CDR1 is MNHEY, CDR2 SVGAGI. V was pared by 6 bases and J by 4 bases, with 4 bases of the junction left unmatched. CDR3 length equals 14 residues. The CDR3: CASSKTGDNEKLFF. The CDR3 coding sequence is TGTGCCAGCAGCAAGACAGGGGATAATGAAAAACTGTTTTTT.

The genes are TRBV5-1 and TRBJ2-3; TRBD2 aligns across 10 bases. V shed 2 bases and J 5 bases; nucleotides not matched to a gene: 8. The CDR3 is 16 amino acids. Germline assignment: CDR1 SGHRS and CDR2 YFSETQ. DNA for the CDR3: TGCGCCAGCAGCTTAGGAGCGGGAGGGCCACAAGATACGCAGTATTTT. It codes for CASSLGAGGPQDTQYF.

This chain links TRBV4-1 with TRBJ2-7; D might be TRBD2 (5 bases). Germline V lookup: CDR1 MGHRA, CDR2 YSYEKL. This CDR3 contains 15 residues. The V end lost 4 bases, the J end lost 1 base, and 14 bases lay between the germline ends. The CDR3 protein is CASSPMEAASYEQYF. The DNA of the CDR3 is TGCGCCAGCAGCCCGATGGAGGCCGCTTCCTACGAGCAGTACTTC.

The rearrangement joins TRBV11-3 to TRBJ2-3, with TRBD2 identical over 10 bases. The junction had 10 bases not matched to a gene; V was cut back by 4 bases and J by 6 bases. The germline gives CDR1 SGHNT, CDR2 YENEEA. The length of the CDR3 is 16 residues. CDR3 sequence (DNA): TGTGCCAGCAGCTCAAACACACTAGCGGGAACCGATACGCAGTATTTT. It translates to CASSSNTLAGTDTQYF. Combining the CDR3 with reference TRBV11-3 and TRBJ2-3 gives the whole variable domain EAGVVQSPRYKIIEKKQPVAFWCNPISGHNTLYWYLQNLGQGPELLIRYENEEAVDDSQLPKDRFSAERLKGVDSTLKIQPAELGDSAVYLCASSSNTLAGTDTQYFGPGTRLTVL.

This rearrangement joins TRBV6-6 to TRBJ2-7, with 9 bases aligning to TRBD2. Trimming took 5 bases from V and 2 from J; bases not matched to a gene: 13. The CDR3 is made up of 17 amino acids. The germline V gene has CDR1 MNHNY and CDR2 SVGAGI (reference sequence). This chain's CDR3 is CASSPPSSGIVTYEQYF. The CDR3 bases are TGTGCCAGCAGTCCACCCTCTAGCGGGATCGTTACCTACGAGCAGTACTTC.

The V gene is TRBV7-8, the J gene TRBJ2-1, with D possibly TRBD1 on 8 matching bases. The germline V gene encodes CDR1 SGHVS and CDR2 FQNEAQ. The CDR3 is 15 residues long. V lost 4 bases to trimming and J lost 5 bases, with 15 bases between them. The CDR3 DNA reads TGTGCCAGCAGCTACAGGACAGGGACTAACAATGAGCAGTTCTTC. Translating gives CASSYRTGTNNEQFF.

The V and J genes are TRBV4-1 and TRBJ2-2; D possibly corresponds to TRBD1 (6 bases). V lost 1 base and J lost 5, with 11 bases in between. Germline CDR1 and CDR2: MGHRA and YSYEKL. This CDR3 region has 15 residues. The CDR3 coding sequence is TGCGCCAGCAGCCAAGGGACAGTTCTGACCGGGGAGCTGTTTTTT. Residues: CASSQGTVLTGELFF.

In its sample, this clone was seen a few times. The chain is built from TRBV24-1 and TRBJ2-2, with TRBD1 identical over 8 bases. Trimming cost V 7 bases and J 6 bases; bases outside gene matches: 0. Germline V gene lookup returns CDR1 KGHDR and CDR2 SFDVKD. The CDR3 runs 12 residues. The CDR3 region has the DNA TGTGCCACCAGACAGGGGGCCGGGGAGCTGTTTTTT. It encodes CATRQGAGELFF.

This clone was picked up a small number of times. This sequence joins TRBV5-1 and TRBJ2-2, with 8 bases identical to TRBD1. J lost 7 bases, V lost 1 base, and 6 bases had no gene match. The CDR3 is 15 residues long. The V gene's germline CDR1 is SGHRS and CDR2 YFSETQ. This CDR3 is CASSLRRGRVGELFF. CDR3 DNA sequence: TGCGCCAGCAGCTTGCGCAGGGGGCGCGTCGGGGAGCTGTTTTTT. Variable domain in full (rest from reference TRBV5-1 and TRBJ2-2): KAGVTQTPRYLIKTRGQQVTLSCSPISGHRSVSWYQQTPGQGLQFLFEYFSETQRNKGNFPGRFSGRQFSNSRSEMNVSTLELGDSALYLCASSLRRGRVGELFFGEGSRLTVL.

V is TRBV27 and J is TRBJ2-5; D is unresolved. Deletions cut 5 bases from V and 5 bases from J, with 9 bases between. Looked up from germline, CDR1 is MNHEY and CDR2 is SMNVEV (reference sequence). The CDR3 is 12 amino acids. The CDR3 loop is CASSIGGETQYF. DNA of the CDR3: TGTGCCAGCAGTATCGGCGGTGAGACCCAGTACTTC.

The genes are TRBV3-1 (or the pseudogene TRBV3-2) and TRBJ1-3; 7 bases agree with TRBD1. The CDR3 is 15 amino acids. The germline V gene encodes CDR1 LGHDT and CDR2 YNNKEL (reference sequence). The V gene end was trimmed by 4 bases and the J gene end by 4 bases; junction bases not matched to a gene: 7. The CDR3: CASSRSTGTGNTIYF. In nucleotides, the CDR3 is TGTGCCAGCAGCCGGTCGACAGGGACGGGAAACACCATATATTTT.

The chain combines TRBV27 with TRBJ1-6; no firm D call. The CDR3 runs to 13 residues. V was clipped by 7 bases and J by 10 bases, with 14 bases between them. Germline loops: CDR1 MNHEY, CDR2 SMNVEV (reference sequence). CDR3: CASKEGGQSPLHF. CDR3 DNA: TGTGCCAGCAAAGAAGGCGGGCAATCACCCCTCCACTTT.

There are a few counts of this clone. The chain joins TRBV7-9 to TRBJ1-2, with D hard to call. Trimming stripped 4 bases from V and 3 bases from J, with 9 bases between. The CDR3 covers 13 residues. The V gene's germline CDR1 is SEHNR and CDR2 FQNEAQ (reference sequence). Written as DNA, the CDR3 is TGTGCCAGCAGCTCTCCCTACGACTATGGCTACACCTTC. This sequence encodes CASSSPYDYGYTF.

The chain has TRBV18 and TRBJ2-5; 7 bases line up with TRBD1. Germline CDR1 KGHSH, CDR2 LQKENI. Losses at the gene ends were 4 bases for V and 2 bases for J; bases not matched to a gene: 7. The CDR3 length is 15 residues. CDR3 in amino acids: CASSRSTGDQETQYF. The CDR3, as DNA: TGTGCCAGCTCACGTTCAACAGGGGATCAAGAGACCCAGTACTTC.

V gene TRBV4-2 combines with J gene TRBJ2-3; TRBD2 matches 12 bases. The ends lost 4 bases at V and 5 bases at J; junction bases unmatched: 4. Germline V gives CDR1 LGHNA, CDR2 YNFKEQ. This CDR3 is 15 amino acids long. The CDR3 loop reads CASSRTSGTGDTQYF. CDR3 bases: TGTGCCAGCAGCCGGACTAGCGGGACAGGAGATACGCAGTATTTT.

This chain joins TRBV4-1 and TRBJ1-5; D is ambiguous. With 1 base removed from V and 7 bases from J, the gap between germline ends came to 11 bases. The CDR3 is 14 residues long. Germline V lookup: CDR1 MGHRA, CDR2 YSYEKL. CDR3 bases: TGCGCCAGCAGCCAAGGGAGCAGTCGGCAGCCCCAGCATTTT. This translates into CASSQGSSRQPQHF.